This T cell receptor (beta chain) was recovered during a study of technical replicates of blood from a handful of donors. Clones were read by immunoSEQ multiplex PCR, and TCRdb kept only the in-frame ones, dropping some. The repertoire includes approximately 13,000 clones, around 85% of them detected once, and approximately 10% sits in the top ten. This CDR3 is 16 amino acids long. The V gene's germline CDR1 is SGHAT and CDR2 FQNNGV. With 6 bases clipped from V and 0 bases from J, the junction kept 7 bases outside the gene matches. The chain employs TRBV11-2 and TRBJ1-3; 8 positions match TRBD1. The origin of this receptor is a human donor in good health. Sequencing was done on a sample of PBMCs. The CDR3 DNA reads TGTGCCAGCAGACCTCCCAGGGGGCTCTCTGGAAACACCATATATTTT. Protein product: CASRPPRGLSGNTIYF.